These 29 T cell receptor beta chains share one sample of origin, sequenced in a study of blood T cells in healthy people across ages. Then a second PCR, running roughly 7 to 11 cycles, was carried out with a sample-barcoded 5' primer and a J-beta primer mix. TCRdb called the 5' RACE reads again in MiXCR, with one record for every CDR3 protein. This sample has 760,000 or so distinct CDR3 sequences; 20% to 25% occur once, and the top ten carry more than 7.5%. The data were also submitted as part of a second study, on T cells of mothers and their children.

The sequencing input was blood. The receptors were gathered from a boy younger than 18 in good health.

This clonotype was picked up a small number of times. The genes are TRBV4-2 and TRBJ2-1; tentatively, D is TRBD2 (7 bases). Trimming took 0 bases from V and 8 from J, leaving 14 bases between them. CDR3 length: 15 residues. CDR1 is LGHNA, CDR2 YNFKEQ, per germline. CDR3 sequence (DNA): TGTGCCAGCAGCCAAGAGTTATGGGGGGGCTATGAGCAGTTCTTC. Its translation: CASSQELWGGYEQFF.

The CDR3 protein is CATSEAGTSRNNEQFF. The CDR3 nucleotides are TGTGCCACCAGTGAGGCCGGGACTAGCAGGAACAATGAGCAGTTCTTC. The rearrangement joins TRBV24-1 to TRBJ2-1; 9 nucleotides align to TRBD2. After removal of 4 bases from V and 5 bases from J, the junction contained 8 bases not matched to a gene. Germline CDR1 KGHDR, CDR2 SFDVKD. This CDR3 comprises 16 residues.

This clonotype was observed a handful of times. Given the absence of the conserved phenylalanine or tryptophan at the CDR3 end, a read error is likely. V gene TRBV2 combines with J gene TRBJ2-5; TRBD2 aligns across 7 bases. The J segment lost 5 bases and the V segment lost 7 bases, leaving 4 bases of the junction unmatched. There are 12 residues in the CDR3. The germline V gene has CDR1 SNHLY and CDR2 FYNNEI. CDR3: CASKTSAETQYL. CDR3 DNA sequence: TGTGCCAGCAAAACTAGCGCGGAGACCCAGTACCTC.

This clonotype turned up a few times. This chain connects TRBV12-3 or TRBV12-4 to TRBJ2-7, with D possibly TRBD2 on 5 matching bases. The CDR3 is 15 residues long. V gave up 6 bases and J gave up 2 bases, with 17 bases separating them. For the CDR3, the DNA is TGTGCCAGCAGACCCCAGAGGGCGGGTCCCTACGAGCAGTACTTC. It specifies CASRPQRAGPYEQYF.

The chain joins TRBV12-3 or TRBV12-4 to TRBJ2-7; 7 bases agree with TRBD2. V gave up 6 bases and J gave up 2 bases; unmatched junction bases: 7. The CDR3 consists of 14 residues. CDR3 DNA sequence: TGTGCCAGCAGCCCCCGGACTAGAACCTACGAGCAGTACTTC. Protein sequence: CASSPRTRTYEQYF.

This clonotype was seen a handful of times. The V gene is TRBV6-5, the J gene TRBJ2-1; D unclear. CDR3 length: 14 amino acids. V was pared by 6 bases and J by 6 bases, with 15 bases between. The germline V gene encodes CDR1 MNHEY and CDR2 SVGAGI. The CDR3: CASRKGPSLNEQFF. As DNA, the CDR3 is TGTGCCAGCAGGAAAGGGCCCTCCCTCAATGAGCAGTTCTTC.

The chain combines TRBV2 with TRBJ2-5; TRBD2 might be the D (6 bases). The J call may be mistaken, given a closer DNA end match to TRBJ2-7. This CDR3 has 18 residues. CDR1 and CDR2 (germline): SNHLY, FYNNEI. CDR3 in amino acids: CAVTRWGETSSLGYEQYF. The CDR3 DNA sequence: TGTGCCGTTACAAGGTGGGGGGAAACTTCTTCCCTGGGGTACGAGCAGTACTTC.

This clonotype was observed a single time. This chain joins TRBV6-5 and TRBJ2-1; 9 bases map to TRBD1. The V gene's germline CDR1 is MNHEY and CDR2 SVGAGI. Losses at the gene ends were 4 bases for V and 4 bases for J; bases not matched to a gene: 8. This CDR3 comprises 16 residues. The CDR3 coding sequence is TGTGCCAGCAGTTCGCGTCGGGGACAGGGATACAATGAGCAGTTCTTC. Translating it yields CASSSRRGQGYNEQFF.

This rearrangement joins TRBV20-1 to TRBJ2-1; D uncertain. Trimming shortened V by 0 bases and J by 6 bases, and 18 bases separated the two germline ends. Germline values: CDR1 DFQATT, CDR2 SNEGSKA (reference sequence). This CDR3 is 16 amino acids long. This chain's CDR3 is CSARDGAIGGCNEQFF. The CDR3 bases are TGCAGTGCTAGAGATGGAGCGATAGGTGGCTGCAATGAGCAGTTCTTC.

In its sample, this clonotype was seen a few times. The chain links TRBV7-9 to TRBJ2-7, with D tentatively TRBD1 or TRBD2 (5 bases each). The CDR3 runs 13 residues. Germline V gene lookup returns CDR1 SEHNR and CDR2 FQNEAQ (reference sequence). The V end lost 5 bases, the J end lost 5 bases, and 13 bases lay between the germline ends. The CDR3 nucleotides read TGTGCCAGCAGCCACTCCCGGGACGACGAGCAGTACTTC. This translates into CASSHSRDDEQYF.

This sequence joins TRBV24-1 and TRBJ2-5, with 10 bases that match TRBD1. V was clipped by 5 bases and J by 4 bases; unmatched bases: 6. The CDR3 consists of 15 residues. Germline V gene data show CDR1 as KGHDR and CDR2 as SFDVKD. This chain's CDR3 is CATSALTGGGETQYF. The CDR3 nucleotides read TGTGCCACCAGTGCCCTGACAGGGGGCGGAGAGACCCAGTACTTC.

The rearrangement links TRBV19 to TRBJ1-3; weak D call: TRBD1 (5 bases). The CDR3 extends over 14 amino acids. Germline CDR1 reads LNHDA; CDR2 reads SQIVND (reference sequence). V was shortened by 4 bases and J by 3 bases, with 10 bases between the two germline ends. CDR3 loop: CASSTGTGGNTIYF. DNA of the CDR3: TGTGCCAGTAGTACCGGGACCGGTGGAAACACCATATATTTT.

V usage is TRBV28 and J usage is TRBJ2-7; 7 nucleotides align to TRBD2. V dropped 4 bases and J dropped 3; count of bases not matched to a gene: 33. Per the germline V gene, CDR1 is MDHEN and CDR2 is SYDVKM. This CDR3 is 23 amino acids long. The CDR3 protein is CASSSHAARLGPKPGLRDYEQYF. The CDR3 DNA sequence: TGTGCCAGCAGTTCCCACGCGGCGCGCCTGGGGCCCAAACCGGGACTACGAGACTACGAGCAGTACTTC. Combining the CDR3 with reference TRBV28 and TRBJ2-7 gives the whole variable domain DVKVTQSSRYLVKRTGEKVFLECVQDMDHENMFWYRQDPGLGLRLIYFSYDVKMKEKGDIPEGYSVSREKKERFSLILESASTNQTSMYLCASSSHAARLGPKPGLRDYEQYFGPGTRLTVT.

The rearrangement uses TRBV12-3 or TRBV12-4 and TRBJ1-2; D call uncertain. Trimming removed 4 bases at V and 0 bases at J, with 9 bases between. There are 14 residues in the CDR3. The CDR3 spells CASSYPGPNYGYTF. CDR3 nucleotide sequence: TGTGCCAGCAGTTACCCGGGTCCTAACTATGGCTACACCTTC.

The gene calls are TRBV12-3 or TRBV12-4 and TRBJ2-5; tentative D call: TRBD2 (6 bases). The closer fit of TRBJ2-1 to the DNA end suggests the J call may be wrong. The CDR3 contains 14 residues. The CDR3 region is CASRPTGGHNEQFF. DNA for the CDR3: TGTGCCAGCAGGCCTACCGGGGGACACAATGAGCAGTTCTTC.

The chain joins TRBV10-3 to TRBJ2-5; D might be TRBD2 (5 bases). Per the germline V gene, CDR1 is ENHRY and CDR2 is SYGVKD. Trimming took off 0 bases at V and 0 bases at J, with 5 bases between the two ends. This CDR3 spans 14 amino acids. The CDR3 region is CAISESGNQETQYF. The CDR3 nucleotides are TGTGCCATCAGTGAGTCCGGGAACCAAGAGACCCAGTACTTC.

This clonotype showed up just a few times. The V call is TRBV24-1, the J call TRBJ2-7; the D gene is possibly TRBD1 (5 bases). The CDR3 length is 13 residues. Germline V gene sequence: CDR1 KGHDR, CDR2 SFDVKD. V was shortened by 4 bases and J by 6 bases, with 12 bases between the two germline ends. Here the CDR3 reads CATSEAGKAEQYF. The CDR3 region has the DNA TGTGCCACCAGTGAGGCAGGGAAGGCCGAGCAGTACTTC.

The chain has TRBV4-3 and TRBJ1-6; perhaps TRBD1 as D (6 bases). The ends were cut back, 0 bases at V and 8 bases at J, with 11 bases in the middle. Germline lookup yields CDR1 LGHNA and CDR2 YSLEER. This CDR3 comprises 15 residues. The CDR3 is CASSQEGAGDSPLHF. CDR3 coding DNA: TGCGCCAGCAGCCAAGAAGGGGCAGGGGATTCACCCCTCCACTTT.

The chain links TRBV5-4 to TRBJ1-2, with D perhaps matching TRBD1 (6 bases). V was pared by 0 bases and J by 10 bases, with 19 bases between. CDR3 length: 15 amino acids. Germline V gene data show CDR1 as SGHNT and CDR2 as YYREEE (reference sequence). The CDR3 sequence is CASSLAVAQGNDYTF. CDR3 nucleotide sequence: TGTGCCAGCAGCTTGGCGGTTGCGCAGGGGAATGACTACACCTTC.

This chain connects TRBV6-5 to TRBJ2-7; D might be TRBD1 (6 bases). CDR3 length: 14 amino acids. V lost 10 bases to trimming and J lost 7 bases, with 23 bases between them. The germline V gene encodes CDR1 MNHEY and CDR2 SVGAGI. The CDR3 nucleotides are TGTGCCACCTCTAAGAGTGAGGACGACAGGGAGCAGTACTTC. Translating it yields CATSKSEDDREQYF.

This clonotype was seen only a few times. V usage is TRBV28 and J usage is TRBJ2-5; TRBD2 is a possible D gene (6 bases). V lost 6 bases to trimming and J lost 2 bases, with 16 bases between them. This CDR3 region has 15 residues. The germline CDR1 and CDR2 sequences are MDHEN and SYDVKM. In DNA form, the CDR3 reads TGTGCCAGCAGCTACCTCCGGGACTCACAAGAGACCCAGTACTTC. It translates to CASSYLRDSQETQYF.

This clonotype was counted only a few times. J is TRBJ2-6 and V is TRBV7-2; no definite D call. The ends were cut back, 5 bases at V and 0 bases at J, with 14 bases in the middle. The CDR3 is 17 residues long. Germline V lookup: CDR1 SGHTA, CDR2 FQGNSA. The chain's CDR3 is CASSRRSWSSGANVLTF. The CDR3 DNA follows: TGTGCCAGCAGCCGGCGGTCCTGGAGCTCTGGGGCCAACGTCCTGACTTTC.

This clonotype was seen repeatedly, ten times or more. V usage is TRBV20-1 and J usage is TRBJ1-2; D gene unclear. Germline V gene lookup returns CDR1 DFQATT and CDR2 SNEGSKA (reference sequence). The length of the CDR3 is 15 residues. V was clipped by 0 bases and J by 0 bases, with 11 bases between them. CDR3 region: CSARDQATANYGYTF. CDR3 nucleotides: TGCAGTGCTAGAGATCAGGCAACAGCTAACTATGGCTACACCTTC.

The CDR3 protein is CASTLSLAANEQFF. DNA for the CDR3: TGTGCCAGCACCTTATCGCTAGCGGCTAATGAGCAGTTCTTC. The V and J genes are TRBV12-3 or TRBV12-4 and TRBJ2-1; 7 nucleotides line up with TRBD2. The CDR3 runs to 14 residues. The junction had 10 bases not matched to a gene; V was cut back by 7 bases and J by 7 bases.

The gene calls are TRBV5-1 and TRBJ2-1; TRBD2 might be the D (5 bases). CDR1 SGHRS and CDR2 YFSETQ come from the germline V gene. This CDR3 has 13 residues. V lost 3 bases to trimming and J lost 9 bases, with 13 bases between them. This CDR3 is CASSSTLEGEQFF. The CDR3 DNA reads TGCGCCAGCAGCTCCACTCTAGAGGGTGAGCAGTTCTTC.

This clonotype was counted only a few times. The gene calls are TRBV6-1 and TRBJ2-3; D remains unclear. The CDR3 is 15 amino acids. Deletions cut 2 bases from V and 2 bases from J, with 11 bases between. Germline V gives CDR1 MNHNS, CDR2 SASEGT. Here the CDR3 DNA reads TGTGCCAGCAGTGAACGGCAGGCTCCCACAGATACGCAGTATTTT. This codes for CASSERQAPTDTQYF.

This clonotype was recorded a few times. The CDR3: CASSSDLMNNEQFF. For the CDR3, the DNA is TGTGCCAGCAGCTCGGACCTAATGAACAATGAGCAGTTCTTC. J is TRBJ2-1 and V is TRBV7-2, with D hard to call. V was clipped by 4 bases and J by 5 bases, with 12 bases between them. The CDR3 length is 14 residues. Germline V gene sequence: CDR1 SGHTA, CDR2 FQGNSA.

This clonotype showed up just a few times. This chain joins TRBV12-3 or TRBV12-4 and TRBJ2-2; D remains unclear. This CDR3 spans 11 amino acids. Trimming took 2 bases from V and 7 from J, leaving 2 bases between them. This CDR3 reads CASSLFGELFF. DNA for the CDR3: TGTGCCAGCAGTTTATTCGGGGAGCTGTTTTTT.

The chain recombines TRBV12-5 with TRBJ2-5, with 10 bases fitting TRBD1. The germline CDR1 and CDR2 sequences are LGHNT and FRNRAP. V was pared by 7 bases and J by 2 bases, with 7 bases of the junction left unmatched. The CDR3 has 15 residues. CDR3 coding DNA: TGTGCTAGTGTCTTGACAGGGGGCCGGCAAGAGACCCAGTACTTC. As protein: CASVLTGGRQETQYF. The full variable domain, rest sourced from reference TRBV12-5 and TRBJ2-5, is DARVTQTPRHKVTEMGQEVTMRCQPILGHNTVFWYRQTMMQGLELLAYFRNRAPLDDSGMPKDRFSAEMPDATLATLKIQPSEPRDSAVYFCASVLTGGRQETQYFGPGTRLLVL.